This TCR beta chain was documented in a study of monozygotic twins with inflammatory bowel disease. One blood sample of 2.5 ml was taken from each donor. Regarding the study as a whole: Repertoire similarity matched across concordant and discordant twins, perhaps owing to limited power. Especially with disease activity, IBD patients had fewer clonotypes in common with others than healthy twins did.

Turning to this clonotype: The antigen remains undetermined.

CDR1 and CDR2 from the germline V gene are SGHVS and FQNEAQ. The CDR3 consists of 14 residues. Incorporation of UMIs carrying a 6-nucleotide sample barcode was performed by template switching. TCRdb reanalyzed the 5' RACE reads and collapses them to one entry per CDR3 protein, without DNA. This sample's clone table lists approximately 100,000 distinct CDR3 sequences. The sequenced sample consisted of blood. The TCR originated in a human donor with ulcerative colitis or Crohn's disease, or a healthy co-twin of an affected twin (not recorded which). This chain links TRBV7-8 with TRBJ1-2; there is no DNA to check the TCRdb D call of TRBD1. The CDR3 here is CASSLNPDGYGYTF.